This T cell receptor (beta chain) is from a study of T cells in Graves' hyperthyroidism and ophthalmopathy. Findings of the study overall: Blood also held most thyroid clonotypes expanded beyond 0.001.

Newly diagnosed hyperthyroidism, duration under 2 months, in patients aged 18 to 65. Researchers amplified the TCR beta CDR3 regions from RNA transcripts. A set of HTBI primers served as the primers for a first-round RT-PCR of the TCR CDR3. TCRdb re-called the multiplex PCR reads through MiXCR, storing one row per CDR3 protein. Of more than 300,000 distinct CDR3 sequences in the sample, more than 11% were seen once. This clonotype occurred many times. Its target is unknown. The CDR3 has 19 amino acids. J gave up 4 bases and V 1 base, and 10 bases lay outside the gene matches. Germline V gene lookup returns CDR1 LGHDT and CDR2 YNNKEL (reference sequence).

The receptor comes from a woman aged 60-75 years with Graves' hyperthyroidism. What was sequenced was blood. The chain employs TRBV3-1 and TRBJ2-1, with 13 bases that match TRBD2. CDR3 sequence: CASSQGRTSGRKGYNEQFF. Written as DNA, the CDR3 is TGTGCCAGCAGCCAAGGCAGGACTAGCGGGAGAAAGGGTTACAATGAGCAGTTCTTC.